This entry concerns a single T cell receptor (beta chain). Its antigen is not known. The purity of all sorted populations exceeded 98%. CDR1 is SGDLS and CDR2 is YYNGEE in the germline V gene. Trimming cost V 0 bases and J 7 bases, with 14 bases left between them. There are 15 residues in the CDR3. Reverse transcription of all isolated RNA meant that expressed TCRB transcripts were sequenced. Sequenced by immunoSEQ multiplex PCR; TCRdb stores in-frame clones only, minus some. The sample has 500,000 to 800,000 clones, roughly 12% seen once. This specimen belongs to a study of beta chain features in type 1 diabetes. About the study: Cell yields, gender and age were similar in healthy donors and patients.

Study results and limitations: Type 1 diabetes patients showed fewer insertions and more deletions at VDJ junctions. TCRB CDR3s were moderately but significantly shorter in Type 1 diabetes patients in all four CD4+ subsets. Sampled from patients, naive, central memory and Treg TCRB repertoires appeared more similar than those sampled from healthy donors.

The V call is TRBV9, the J call TRBJ2-1, with D perhaps matching TRBD2 (7 bases). The sequence was obtained from a man aged 25 to 45 with type 1 diabetes. What was sequenced was naive CD4+ T cells from blood. In DNA, the CDR3 is TGTGCCAGCAGCGTAGGCGGGGGACACGGGAATGAGCAGTTCTTC. This translates into CASSVGGGHGNEQFF.